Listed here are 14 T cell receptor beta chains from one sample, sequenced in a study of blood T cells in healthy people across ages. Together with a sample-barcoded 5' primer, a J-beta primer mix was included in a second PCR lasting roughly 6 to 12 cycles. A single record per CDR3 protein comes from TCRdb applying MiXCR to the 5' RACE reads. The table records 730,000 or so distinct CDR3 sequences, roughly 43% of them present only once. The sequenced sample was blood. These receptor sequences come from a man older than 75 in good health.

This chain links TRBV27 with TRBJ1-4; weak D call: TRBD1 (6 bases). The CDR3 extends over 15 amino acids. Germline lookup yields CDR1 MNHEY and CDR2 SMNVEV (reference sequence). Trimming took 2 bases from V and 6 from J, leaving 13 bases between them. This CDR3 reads CASSLNRGGDEKLFF. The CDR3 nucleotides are TGTGCCAGCAGTTTAAATAGGGGGGGGGATGAAAAACTGTTTTTT.

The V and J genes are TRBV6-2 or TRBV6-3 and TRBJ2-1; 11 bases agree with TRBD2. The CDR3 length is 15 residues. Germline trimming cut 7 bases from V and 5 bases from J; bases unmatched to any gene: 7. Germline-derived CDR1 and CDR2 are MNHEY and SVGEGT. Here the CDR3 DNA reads TGTGCCAGCACCCCTAGACTAGCGGGGAACAATGAGCAGTTCTTC. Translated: CASTPRLAGNNEQFF.

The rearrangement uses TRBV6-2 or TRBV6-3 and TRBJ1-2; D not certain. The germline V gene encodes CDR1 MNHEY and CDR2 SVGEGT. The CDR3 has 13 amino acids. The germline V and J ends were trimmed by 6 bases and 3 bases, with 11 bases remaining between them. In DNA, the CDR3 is TGTGCCAGCAGAGAATCCCTCTACTATGGCTACACCTTC. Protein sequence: CASRESLYYGYTF.

This chain's CDR3 is CSARFGRQTQPQHF. The CDR3 DNA follows: TGCAGTGCTAGGTTCGGCCGGCAAACTCAGCCCCAGCATTTT. The J gene is TRBJ1-5, the V gene TRBV20-1; D remains unclear. The CDR3 runs 14 residues. Germline V gene sequence: CDR1 DFQATT, CDR2 SNEGSKA (reference sequence). Deletions cut 3 bases from V and 6 bases from J, with 15 bases between.

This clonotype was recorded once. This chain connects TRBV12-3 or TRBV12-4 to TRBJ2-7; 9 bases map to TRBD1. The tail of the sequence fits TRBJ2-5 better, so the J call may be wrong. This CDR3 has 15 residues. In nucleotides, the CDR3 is TGTGCCAGCAGTCAGGGACAGGGCGGTTTGGAGACCCAGTACTTC. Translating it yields CASSQGQGGLETQYF.

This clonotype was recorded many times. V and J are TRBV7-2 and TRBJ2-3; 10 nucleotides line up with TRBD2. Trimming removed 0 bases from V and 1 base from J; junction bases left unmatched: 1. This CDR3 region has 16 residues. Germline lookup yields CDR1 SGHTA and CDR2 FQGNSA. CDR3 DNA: TGTGCCAGCAGCTTAGCGCTAGCGGGGGGCACAGATACGCAGTATTTT. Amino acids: CASSLALAGGTDTQYF.

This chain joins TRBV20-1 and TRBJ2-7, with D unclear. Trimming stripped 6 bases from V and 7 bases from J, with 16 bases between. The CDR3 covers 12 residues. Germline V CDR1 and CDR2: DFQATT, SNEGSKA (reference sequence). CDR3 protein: CSARRGEAEQYF. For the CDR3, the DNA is TGCAGTGCCAGGCGAGGTGAGGCTGAGCAGTACTTC.

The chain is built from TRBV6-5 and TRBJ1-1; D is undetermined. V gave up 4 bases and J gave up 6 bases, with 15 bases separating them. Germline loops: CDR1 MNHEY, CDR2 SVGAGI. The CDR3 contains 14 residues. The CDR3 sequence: CASSSVGLGAEAFF. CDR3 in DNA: TGTGCCAGCAGTTCGGTCGGCCTGGGCGCTGAAGCTTTCTTT.

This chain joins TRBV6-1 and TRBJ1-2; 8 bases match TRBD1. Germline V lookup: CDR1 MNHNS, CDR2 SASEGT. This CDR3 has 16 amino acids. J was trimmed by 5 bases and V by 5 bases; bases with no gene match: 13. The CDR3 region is CASSSSGQGVGYGYTF. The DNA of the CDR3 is TGTGCCAGCAGTTCATCAGGACAGGGAGTCGGGTATGGCTACACCTTC.

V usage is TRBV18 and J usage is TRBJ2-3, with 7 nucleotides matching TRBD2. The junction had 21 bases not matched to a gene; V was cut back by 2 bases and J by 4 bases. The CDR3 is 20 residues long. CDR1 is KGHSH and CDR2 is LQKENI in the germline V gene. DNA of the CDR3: TGTGCCAGCTCACCAAGGGACGGAACACCTCCGACTAGCTGGCCAGATACGCAGTATTTT. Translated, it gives CASSPRDGTPPTSWPDTQYF.

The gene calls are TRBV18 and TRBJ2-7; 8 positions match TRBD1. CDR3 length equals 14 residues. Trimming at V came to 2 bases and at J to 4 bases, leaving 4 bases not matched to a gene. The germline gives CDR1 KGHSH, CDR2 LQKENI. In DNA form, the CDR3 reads TGTGCCAGCTCACCAGAGACAGGGGCGTACGAGCAGTACTTC. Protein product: CASSPETGAYEQYF. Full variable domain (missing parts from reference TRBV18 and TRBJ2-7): NAGVMQNPRHLVRRRGQEARLRCSPMKGHSHVYWYRQLPEEGLKFMVYLQKENIIDESGMPKERFSAEFPKEGPSILRIQQVVRGDSAAYFCASSPETGAYEQYFGPGTRLTVT.

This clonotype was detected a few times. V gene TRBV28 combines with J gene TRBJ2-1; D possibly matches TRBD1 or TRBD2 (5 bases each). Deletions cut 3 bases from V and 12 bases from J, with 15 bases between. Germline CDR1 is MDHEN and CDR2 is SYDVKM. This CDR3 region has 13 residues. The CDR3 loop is CASSLGTHRGQFF. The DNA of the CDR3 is TGTGCCAGCAGTTTGGGGACGCATAGGGGGCAGTTCTTC.

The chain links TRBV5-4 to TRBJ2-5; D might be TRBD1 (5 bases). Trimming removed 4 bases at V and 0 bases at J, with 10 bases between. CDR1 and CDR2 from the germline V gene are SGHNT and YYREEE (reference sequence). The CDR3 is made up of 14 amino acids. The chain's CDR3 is CASSHQGYQETQYF. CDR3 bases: TGTGCCAGCAGCCACCAGGGCTACCAAGAGACCCAGTACTTC.

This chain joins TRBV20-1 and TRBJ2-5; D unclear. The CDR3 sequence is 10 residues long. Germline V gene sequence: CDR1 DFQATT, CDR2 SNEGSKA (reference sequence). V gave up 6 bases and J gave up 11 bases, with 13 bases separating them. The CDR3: CSASPNEQYF. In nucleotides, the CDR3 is TGCAGTGCGTCACCGAATGAGCAGTACTTC.